This T cell receptor (beta chain) emerged from a study of identical twins. This clonotype was detected many times. What it binds is unknown. Trimming cost V 1 base and J 3 bases, with 10 bases left between them. The CDR3 covers 14 residues. Germline CDR1 SNHLY, CDR2 FYNNEI. Each CDR3 protein gets one entry after TCRdb re-called the 5' RACE reads with MiXCR. The sample has 150,000 or so distinct CDR3 sequences, around 3.5% seen once. Whole-study findings and limits: The study found excess low generation probability among twin-shared out-of-frame alpha sequences.

The chain has TRBV2 and TRBJ2-7; the D gene could be TRBD1 or TRBD2 (6 bases each). The source material was memory T cells sorted from blood. The source is a man between 18 and 35 years old in good health. The CDR3 loop is CASSEGRGHYEQYF. CDR3 DNA: TGTGCCAGCAGTGAAGGGCGGGGACACTACGAGCAGTACTTC.